These 31 T cell receptor beta chains were sequenced from one sample in a study of blood T cell repertoires in COVID-19. Clones were sequenced by immunoSEQ multiplex PCR, and TCRdb holds only the in-frame ones, with some missing. The sample consists of about 300,000 clones, 84% of them appearing once. Sequenced: peripheral blood. These receptor sequences come from a human donor with COVID-19, enrolled during active disease. The donor label of this sample is uncertain.

This clone was counted a single time. The sample holds other DNA sequences that translate to the same CDR3. V and J are TRBV7-2 and TRBJ2-7; tentatively, D is TRBD2 (6 bases). This CDR3 spans 15 amino acids. CDR1 is SGHTA and CDR2 is FQGNSA in the germline V gene. V was shortened by 1 base and J by 2 bases, with 12 bases between the two germline ends. This CDR3 is CASSLVAGGTYEQYF. For the CDR3, the DNA is TGTGCCAGCAGCTTAGTCGCCGGGGGAACCTACGAGCAGTACTTC.

V and J are TRBV6-1 and TRBJ1-1; D is undetermined. V lost 0 bases to trimming and J lost 2 bases, with 10 bases between them. From germline, CDR1 is MNHNS and CDR2 SASEGT. The CDR3 consists of 15 residues. The CDR3 nucleotides are TGTGCCAGCAGTGAAGCCCATCGCGCCAACACTGAAGCTTTCTTT. This codes for CASSEAHRANTEAFF.

V and J are TRBV10-3 and TRBJ2-7; 8 nucleotides line up with TRBD1. CDR1 ENHRY and CDR2 SYGVKD come from the germline V gene. The ends lost 8 bases at V and 0 bases at J; junction bases unmatched: 9. This CDR3 contains 15 residues. The CDR3 spells CAIATDRDLSYEQYF. The CDR3 region has the DNA TGTGCCATCGCGACGGACAGGGACCTCTCCTACGAGCAGTACTTC.

This rearrangement joins TRBV13 to TRBJ2-7; 9 bases agree with TRBD2. Germline CDR1 and CDR2: PRHDT and FYEKMQ (reference sequence). Trimming took 4 bases from V and 0 from J; bases not matched to a gene: 4. CDR3 length: 15 amino acids. This chain's CDR3 is CASSWRLAASYEQYF. For the CDR3, the DNA is TGTGCCAGCAGCTGGAGACTAGCGGCCTCCTACGAGCAGTACTTC. Drawing the rest from reference TRBV13 and TRBJ2-7, the complete variable domain is AAGVIQSPRHLIKEKRETATLKCYPIPRHDTVYWYQQGPGQDPQFLISFYEKMQSDKGSIPDRFSAQQFSDYHSELNMSSLELGDSALYFCASSWRLAASYEQYFGPGTRLTVT.

This chain uses TRBV7-2 with TRBJ2-1; no reliable D call. The CDR3 has 15 amino acids. From germline, CDR1 is SGHTA and CDR2 FQGNSA. Trimming stripped 5 bases from V and 2 bases from J, with 13 bases between. CDR3 sequence: CASSPHSLTYNEQFF. CDR3 bases: TGTGCCAGCAGCCCGCATAGCCTTACCTACAATGAGCAGTTCTTC.

The rearrangement links TRBV11-2 to TRBJ2-7; D call uncertain. The germline V and J ends were trimmed by 5 bases and 0 bases, with 8 bases remaining between them. CDR3 length equals 13 residues. Germline V lookup: CDR1 SGHAT, CDR2 FQNNGV. The CDR3 spells CASSTNYSYEQYF. The CDR3 coding sequence is TGTGCCAGCAGCACCAACTACTCCTACGAGCAGTACTTC.

The CDR3 here is CASSQGPGETYEQYF. CDR3 coding DNA: TGTGCCAGCAGCCAGGGCCCAGGGGAGACCTACGAGCAGTACTTC. This chain joins TRBV3-1 (or the pseudogene TRBV3-2) and TRBJ2-7; weak D call: TRBD1 (6 bases). The CDR3 spans 15 residues. The ends were cut back, 3 bases at V and 2 bases at J, with 14 bases in the middle. Germline loops: CDR1 LGHDT, CDR2 YNNKEL (reference sequence).

This rearrangement joins TRBV9 to TRBJ2-3; a possible D gene is TRBD2 (5 bases). The V gene's germline CDR1 is SGDLS and CDR2 YYNGEE. The CDR3 sequence is 15 residues long. Trimming took off 2 bases at V and 0 bases at J, with 10 bases between the two ends. Here the CDR3 DNA reads TGTGCCAGCAGCGTGGAGAGGGAGAGCACAGATACGCAGTATTTT. Protein sequence: CASSVERESTDTQYF.

The chain couples TRBV18 to TRBJ2-5; the match to TRBD2 covers 9 bases. Trimming at V came to 1 base and at J to 1 base, leaving 1 base not matched to a gene. Germline values: CDR1 KGHSH, CDR2 LQKENI. The CDR3 sequence is 15 residues long. The CDR3 coding sequence is TGTGCCAGCTCACCACTAGCGGGAGCCCAAGAGACCCAGTACTTC. The encoded protein is CASSPLAGAQETQYF.

The chain couples TRBV7-9 to TRBJ1-6; the D is unclear. Germline CDR1 reads SEHNR; CDR2 reads FQNEAQ (reference sequence). Deletions cut 1 base from V and 6 bases from J, with 10 bases between. The CDR3 runs to 15 residues. CDR3 amino acids: CASSLGGSPNSPLHF. The CDR3 DNA sequence: TGTGCCAGCAGCTTAGGAGGGAGCCCTAATTCACCCCTCCACTTT. Supplemented by reference TRBV7-9 and TRBJ1-6, the full variable domain reads DTGVSQNPRHKITKRGQNVTFRCDPISEHNRLYWYRQTLGQGPEFLTYFQNEAQLEKSRLLSDRFSAERPKGSFSTLEIQRTEQGDSAMYLCASSLGGSPNSPLHFGNGTRLTVT.

This chain links TRBV7-2 with TRBJ2-5; D perhaps matches TRBD2 (6 bases). Germline CDR1 is SGHTA and CDR2 is FQGNSA. Between the trimmed V and J ends, which lost 3 bases and 5 bases, there was a span of 16 bases. There are 15 residues in the CDR3. The DNA of the CDR3 is TGTGCCAGCAGCTTGAACCGGGACTCGGGGGAGACCCAGTACTTC. This sequence encodes CASSLNRDSGETQYF.

CDR3 in DNA: TGCGCCAGCAGCTTGGTACTAGCGGGAGGAGCCTACGAGCAGTACTTC. This gives the protein CASSLVLAGGAYEQYF. This chain connects TRBV5-1 to TRBJ2-7; 12 nucleotides align to TRBD2. Germline V gene sequence: CDR1 SGHRS, CDR2 YFSETQ. The CDR3 length is 16 residues. Unmatched junction bases numbered 3, after V lost 0 bases and J lost 2 bases.

A note on this clone: Different DNA sequences within this sample yield the same CDR3. The chain joins TRBV28 to TRBJ1-5; D is ambiguous. Trimming removed 1 base at V and 0 bases at J, with 7 bases between. The germline V gene has CDR1 MDHEN and CDR2 SYDVKM. The CDR3 has 15 amino acids. CDR3 loop: CASSLSAGSNQPQHF. In DNA, the CDR3 is TGTGCCAGCAGTTTATCAGCAGGTAGCAATCAGCCCCAGCATTTT. The full variable domain, its missing parts supplied by reference TRBV28 and TRBJ1-5, is DVKVTQSSRYLVKRTGEKVFLECVQDMDHENMFWYRQDPGLGLRLIYFSYDVKMKEKGDIPEGYSVSREKKERFSLILESASTNQTSMYLCASSLSAGSNQPQHFGDGTRLSIL.

This clone was seen once. V usage is TRBV5-1 and J usage is TRBJ1-5, with D maybe TRBD1 (5 bases). Germline-derived CDR1 and CDR2 are SGHRS and YFSETQ. V lost 5 bases, J lost 0 bases, and 12 bases lay in between. The CDR3 runs to 15 residues. The CDR3 nucleotides are TGCGCCAGCAGGGGGGGGACTAATAGCAATCAGCCCCAGCATTTT. Translation gives CASRGGTNSNQPQHF.

This sequence joins TRBV5-1 and TRBJ2-1; a weak D match, TRBD2 (6 bases). In germline, CDR1 is SGHRS, CDR2 YFSETQ. V was trimmed by 1 base and J by 5 bases, leaving 10 bases between them. The CDR3 sequence is 14 residues long. In DNA, the CDR3 is TGCGCCAGCAGCTTGAGCGGGCCCCACAATGAGCAGTTCTTC. Its protein is CASSLSGPHNEQFF.

The V and J genes are TRBV2 and TRBJ1-2; 9 bases match TRBD1. The CDR3 length is 14 residues. The germline V gene encodes CDR1 SNHLY and CDR2 FYNNEI. V gave up 6 bases and J gave up 6 bases; unmatched junction bases: 8. The CDR3, as DNA: TGTGCCAGCAGGGGATTGGGGACAGGGAATGGCTACACCTTC. This encodes CASRGLGTGNGYTF.

This clone was observed once. The gene calls are TRBV9 and TRBJ1-2; no firm D call. Trimming shortened V by 4 bases and J by 2 bases, and 18 bases separated the two germline ends. The CDR3 has 16 amino acids. The germline gives CDR1 SGDLS, CDR2 YYNGEE. The CDR3: CASSPPHRSVNYGYTF. Here the CDR3 DNA reads TGTGCCAGCAGCCCCCCCCATCGGTCGGTCAACTATGGCTACACCTTC.

The chain joins TRBV27 to TRBJ1-6, with unresolved D. Germline V lookup: CDR1 MNHEY, CDR2 SMNVEV (reference sequence). This CDR3 spans 16 amino acids. The germline V and J ends were trimmed by 8 bases and 0 bases, with 14 bases remaining between them. CDR3 nucleotide sequence: TGTGCCAGCCGACCCGGGGAGATCTCCTATAATTCACCCCTCCACTTT. This codes for CASRPGEISYNSPLHF.

The chain combines TRBV5-8 with TRBJ1-4, with D possibly matching TRBD1 (6 bases). Trimming left V 4 bases short and J 3 bases short, with 13 bases between. This CDR3 has 15 residues. The germline gives CDR1 SGHTS, CDR2 YDEGEE. In DNA, the CDR3 is TGTGCCAGCAGCCTTCGACAGGTTTCTAATGAAAAACTGTTTTTT. It is translated as CASSLRQVSNEKLFF. The full variable domain, completed using reference TRBV5-8 and TRBJ1-4, is EAGVTQSPTHLIKTRGQQATLRCSPISGHTSVYWYQQALGLGLQFLLWYDEGEERNRGNFPPRFSGRQFPNYSSELNVNALELEDSALYLCASSLRQVSNEKLFFGSGTQLSVL.

This chain joins TRBV2 and TRBJ1-3, with D unclear. Germline CDR1 and CDR2: SNHLY and FYNNEI. CDR3 length equals 13 residues. With 3 bases removed from V and 3 bases from J, the gap between germline ends came to 6 bases. The CDR3 loop reads CASSDTVGNTIYF. The CDR3 nucleotides are TGTGCCAGCAGTGATACAGTTGGAAACACCATATATTTT.

This chain joins TRBV7-3 and TRBJ2-1, with TRBD2 matching over 9 bases. The germline CDR1 and CDR2 sequences are SGHTA and FQGTGA. This CDR3 spans 16 amino acids. V shed 5 bases, J shed 5 bases, and the junction held 10 bases outside the gene matches. The CDR3 loop reads CASSPRRTSEDNEQFF. The CDR3 DNA reads TGTGCCAGCAGCCCGAGAAGGACTAGCGAGGACAATGAGCAGTTCTTC. The full variable domain, with the rest looked up from reference TRBV7-3 and TRBJ2-1, is GAGVSQTPSNKVTEKGKYVELRCDPISGHTALYWYRQSLGQGPEFLIYFQGTGAADDSGLPNDRFFAVRPEGSVSTLKIQRTERGDSAVYLCASSPRRTSEDNEQFFGPGTRLTVL.

The chain combines TRBV28 with TRBJ1-5, with 9 bases fitting TRBD1. The CDR3 runs to 15 residues. The germline V gene encodes CDR1 MDHEN and CDR2 SYDVKM. The junction had 7 bases not matched to a gene; V was cut back by 3 bases and J by 7 bases. The CDR3 spells CASSLGDRAGQPQHF. The CDR3 DNA reads as TGTGCCAGCAGTTTGGGGGACAGGGCAGGGCAGCCCCAGCATTTT.

In DNA, the CDR3 is TGTGCCAGTAGTATCGGAGTCGAGAACACTGAAGCTTTCTTT. Amino acid sequence: CASSIGVENTEAFF. The chain has TRBV19 and TRBJ1-1; no clear D gene. Trimming took off 3 bases at V and 1 base at J, with 9 bases between the two ends. CDR1 and CDR2 from the germline V gene are LNHDA and SQIVND (reference sequence). This CDR3 contains 14 residues.

The rearrangement joins TRBV3-1 (or the pseudogene TRBV3-2) to TRBJ2-2, with D possibly being TRBD2 (6 bases). Germline CDR1 is LGHDT and CDR2 is YNNKEL (reference sequence). The CDR3 is made up of 15 amino acids. The V and J ends lost 5 bases and 0 bases respectively, with 10 bases between them. The CDR3 bases are TGTGCCAGCAGCAAGGGACTGGCGAACACCGGGGAGCTGTTTTTT. Residues: CASSKGLANTGELFF.

The rearrangement joins TRBV7-3 to TRBJ2-2; 7 nucleotides match TRBD2. V shed 4 bases, J shed 7 bases, and the junction held 9 bases outside the gene matches. Per germline, CDR1 SGHTA and CDR2 FQGTGA. CDR3 length equals 15 residues. CDR3 loop: CASSSTGGGVGELFF. CDR3 bases: TGTGCCAGCAGCTCCACGGGGGGAGGAGTCGGGGAGCTGTTTTTT.

The rearrangement uses TRBV3-1 (or the pseudogene TRBV3-2) and TRBJ2-2, with a possible D match to TRBD1 (6 bases). Between the trimmed V and J ends, which lost 3 bases and 1 base, there was a span of 18 bases. Germline values: CDR1 LGHDT, CDR2 YNNKEL (reference sequence). CDR3 length: 18 residues. CDR3 sequence: CASSHQRGTLLNTGELFF. CDR3 DNA sequence: TGTGCCAGCAGCCACCAGAGGGGGACCCTCTTGAACACCGGGGAGCTGTTTTTT.

The chain joins TRBV3-1 (or the pseudogene TRBV3-2) to TRBJ1-2, with 7 bases fitting TRBD1. The V gene end was trimmed by 2 bases and the J gene end by 4 bases; junction bases not matched to a gene: 10. The CDR3 loop spans 16 amino acids. Looked up from germline, CDR1 is LGHDT and CDR2 is YNNKEL (reference sequence). CDR3 coding DNA: TGTGCCAGCAGCCAACAGTGGCGGGGACAGCGCTATGGCTACACCTTC. Its protein product is CASSQQWRGQRYGYTF.

V is TRBV28 and J is TRBJ1-6, with D unclear. The CDR3 is 12 residues long. The V and J ends lost 4 bases and 9 bases respectively, with 7 bases between them. From germline, CDR1 is MDHEN and CDR2 SYDVKM. DNA of the CDR3: TGTGCCAGCAGTTCTATGTCTTCACCCCTCCACTTT. Residues: CASSSMSSPLHF. The full variable domain, completed using reference TRBV28 and TRBJ1-6, is DVKVTQSSRYLVKRTGEKVFLECVQDMDHENMFWYRQDPGLGLRLIYFSYDVKMKEKGDIPEGYSVSREKKERFSLILESASTNQTSMYLCASSSMSSPLHFGNGTRLTVT.

The chain combines TRBV19 with TRBJ2-7; 9 bases fit TRBD2. V dropped 7 bases and J dropped 5; count of bases not matched to a gene: 12. CDR3 length equals 15 residues. The germline CDR1 and CDR2 sequences are LNHDA and SQIVND (reference sequence). This CDR3 reads CASTTAAGGPNEQYF. In DNA, the CDR3 is TGTGCCAGTACCACCGCGGCGGGAGGGCCGAACGAGCAGTACTTC. Variable domain in full (rest from reference TRBV19 and TRBJ2-7): DGGITQSPKYLFRKEGQNVTLSCEQNLNHDAMYWYRQDPGQGLRLIYYSQIVNDFQKGDIAEGYSVSREKKESFPLTVTSAQKNPTAFYLCASTTAAGGPNEQYFGPGTRLTVT.

This sequence joins TRBV5-1 and TRBJ2-7; tentative D call: TRBD1 (6 bases). The CDR3 length is 14 residues. CDR1 is SGHRS and CDR2 is YFSETQ in the germline V gene. The V and J ends lost 5 bases and 3 bases respectively, with 15 bases between them. The CDR3 loop reads CASRIRTEDYEQYF. Written as DNA, the CDR3 is TGCGCCAGCAGAATTCGGACAGAGGACTACGAGCAGTACTTC.

In its sample, this clone was seen once. V and J are TRBV18 and TRBJ2-2; weak D call: TRBD2 (6 bases). V lost 11 bases to trimming and J lost 2 bases, with 18 bases between them. The germline CDR1 and CDR2 sequences are KGHSH and LQKENI. The CDR3 has 15 amino acids. The CDR3 sequence: CAFKGASANTGELFF. The CDR3 DNA reads as TGTGCCTTCAAAGGGGCTAGCGCAAACACCGGGGAGCTGTTTTTT.